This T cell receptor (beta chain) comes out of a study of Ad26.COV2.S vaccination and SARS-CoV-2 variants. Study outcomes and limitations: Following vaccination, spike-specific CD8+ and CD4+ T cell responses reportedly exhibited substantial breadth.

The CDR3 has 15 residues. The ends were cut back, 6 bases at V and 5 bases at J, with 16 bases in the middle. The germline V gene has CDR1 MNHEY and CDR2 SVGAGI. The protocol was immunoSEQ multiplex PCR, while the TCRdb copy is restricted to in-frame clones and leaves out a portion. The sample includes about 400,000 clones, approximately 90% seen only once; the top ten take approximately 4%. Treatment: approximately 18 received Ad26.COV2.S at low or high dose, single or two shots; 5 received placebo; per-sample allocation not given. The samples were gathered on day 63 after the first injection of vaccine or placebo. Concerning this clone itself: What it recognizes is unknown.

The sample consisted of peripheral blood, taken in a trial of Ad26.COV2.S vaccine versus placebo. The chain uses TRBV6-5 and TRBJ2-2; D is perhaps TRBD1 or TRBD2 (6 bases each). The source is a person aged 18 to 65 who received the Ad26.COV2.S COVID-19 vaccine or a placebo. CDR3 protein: CASSPARGQTGELFF. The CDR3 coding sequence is TGTGCCAGCAGCCCGGCCCGGGGGCAAACCGGGGAGCTGTTTTTT.